This T cell receptor (beta chain) is from a study of cytomegalovirus exposure and HLA in healthy donors. Regarding donors, all were healthy bone marrow donors. Comments on this clone: What it binds is not known.

This PCR relied on a set of 60 Vbeta primers and 13 Jbeta primers. Some clones are missing from TCRdb's copy, which holds only in-frame ones; the method was immunoSEQ multiplex PCR. The sample lists about 250,000 clones; roughly two thirds were seen once. Study-wide findings and caveats: A later analysis showed that HLA-associated TCR beta chains had undergone more clonal expansion than equally common others. The authors listed 164 TCR beta chains as cytomegalovirus-associated. Rarity marked most TCR sequences, yet some public TCRs occurred in many donors.

The CDR3 spans 15 residues. Germline values: CDR1 MGHRA, CDR2 YSYEKL. V was trimmed by 4 bases and J by 3 bases, leaving 16 bases between them. The receptor comes from a female donor in good health and CMV-seronegative. The V gene is TRBV4-1, the J gene TRBJ2-7; tentative D call: TRBD2 (5 bases). Sequences were obtained from PBMCs. The CDR3 sequence: CASSLHAGAYYEQYF. The CDR3 DNA reads TGCGCCAGCAGCCTCCACGCGGGCGCATACTACGAGCAGTACTTC.